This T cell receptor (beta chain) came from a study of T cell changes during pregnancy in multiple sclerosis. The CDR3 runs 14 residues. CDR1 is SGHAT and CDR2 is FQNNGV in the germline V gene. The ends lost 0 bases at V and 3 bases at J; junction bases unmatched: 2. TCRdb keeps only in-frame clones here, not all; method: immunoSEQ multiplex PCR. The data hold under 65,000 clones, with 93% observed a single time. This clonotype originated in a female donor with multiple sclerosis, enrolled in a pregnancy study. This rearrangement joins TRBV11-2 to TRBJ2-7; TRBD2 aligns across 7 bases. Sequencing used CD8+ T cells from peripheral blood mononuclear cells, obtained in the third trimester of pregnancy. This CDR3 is CASSLDLADYEQYF. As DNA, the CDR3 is TGTGCCAGCAGCTTAGACCTAGCGGACTACGAGCAGTACTTC.